The rows below give T cell receptor beta chains drawn from one sample of a study of regulatory dendritic cells for organ transplantation. No antigens are known for them. The protocol was immunoSEQ multiplex PCR, while the TCRdb copy is restricted to in-frame clones and leaves out a portion. This sample carries about 12,000 clones, about four fifths of them seen once, and the ten largest clones take around 0.99%. The sequencing sample was made of naive CD8+ T cells from blood cultured with regulatory dendritic cells. The receptor source for this set is a human donor in good health. Both conserved end residues are part of each CDR3. The D gene is left open where the match is weak. Some rows mark clone size as missing; the rest say once, few, many or name a class of expanded clone.

abundance	d_gene	v_gene	j_gene	CDR3nt	CDR3aa
.	.	TRBV9	TRBJ2-7	TGTGCCAGCAGCGTAGAAGAGACATCCGACGAGCAGTACTTC	CASSVEETSDEQYF
.	TRBD1	TRBV27	TRBJ2-7	TGTGCCAGCAGTGAGACAGGGTACGGGTATGTGAACGAGCAGTACTTC	CASSETGYGYVNEQYF
.	.	TRBV13	TRBJ1-2	TGTGCCAGCAGCTTAAGAGGGAGGAAGGACTATGGCTACACCTTC	CASSLRGRKDYGYTF
once	TRBD2	TRBV29-1	TRBJ2-2	TGCAGCGTTGCCAGCGGGGGGAACACCGGGGAGCTGTTTTTT	CSVASGGNTGELFF
.	.	TRBV4-3	TRBJ2-2	TGCGCCAGCAGCCAAGAAAGAGACGGGGAGCTGTTTTTT	CASSQERDGELFF
.	.	TRBV7-9	TRBJ2-7	TGTGCCAGCAGCTTAGCGGAGGTTGAGCAGTACTTC	CASSLAEVEQYF
.	.	TRBV5-6	TRBJ1-5	TGTGCCAGCAGCGGGGGGGGACCGGTCAGCAATCAGCCCCAGCATTTT	CASSGGGPVSNQPQHF
.	TRBD2	TRBV9	TRBJ2-7	TGTGCCAGCAGCGCAGAGGGTAGCGGGGCCTACGAGCAGTACTTC	CASSAEGSGAYEQYF
.	TRBD1	TRBV11-2	TRBJ2-3	TGTGCCAGCAGCGTGCGACAGGGTGGGAGCACAGATACGCAGTATTTT	CASSVRQGGSTDTQYF
.	TRBD1	TRBV6-1	TRBJ2-5	TGTGCCAGCAGTGAAGACAGGGGGCTGGAGACCCAGTACTTC	CASSEDRGLETQYF
.	TRBD1	TRBV10-3	TRBJ2-4	TGTGCCATCAGTGAGACAGGGACAGGGCAAGGGGAAAACATTCAGTACTTC	CAISETGTGQGENIQYF
.	TRBD2	TRBV6-5	TRBJ2-3	TGTGCCAGCAGTTACCATAGCGGGGGGCCTGAGGGTACGCAGTATTTT	CASSYHSGGPEGTQYF
.	.	TRBV6-5	TRBJ2-5	TGTGCCAGCAGTCCGCGTACGGAGACCCAGTACTTC	CASSPRTETQYF
.	.	TRBV7-3	TRBJ2-1	TGTGCCACGGGGTTGGGCGGATCCTACAATGAGCAGTTCTTC	CATGLGGSYNEQFF
.	TRBD1	TRBV27	TRBJ2-7	TGTGCCAGCAGTACAATTCTCCGGGACAGGAGCTTCTACGAGCAGTACTTC	CASSTILRDRSFYEQYF
once	TRBD1	TRBV9	TRBJ2-7	TGTGCCAGCAGCGCTTGGGGGACAGGGGGACGAGAGCAGTACTTC	CASSAWGTGGREQYF
few	.	TRBV12-5	TRBJ2-6	TGTGCTAGTGGTACGTACAATGCAGGACAAAGTCGGGCCAACGTCCTGACTTTC	CASGTYNAGQSRANVLTF
.	.	TRBV4-3	TRBJ1-1	TGCGCCAGCAGCCCGACACCCCGCAACACTGAAGCTTTCTTT	CASSPTPRNTEAFF
.	.	TRBV6-5	TRBJ2-7	TGTGCCAGCAGTCCAGGGAAAAGATTGGGGTACGAGCAGTACTTC	CASSPGKRLGYEQYF
.	.	TRBV7-9	TRBJ1-2	TGTGCCAGCAGCTTTAGGCCCCAGGGGAATAACTATGGCTACACCTTC	CASSFRPQGNNYGYTF
.	.	TRBV7-3	TRBJ1-2	TGTGCCAGCAGGGGGGGAGGAACTAACTATGGCTACACCTTC	CASRGGGTNYGYTF
.	TRBD1	TRBV5-1	TRBJ2-7	TGCGCCAGCAGCTCAGACAGGGGGCCCACCTACGAGCAGTACTTC	CASSSDRGPTYEQYF
.	.	TRBV9	TRBJ1-2	TGTGCCAGCAGCGGGACAGACTATGGCTACACCTTC	CASSGTDYGYTF
.	.	TRBV5-1	TRBJ2-7	TGCGCCAGCAGCGAGAGGGACACATCCTACGAGCAGTACTTC	CASSERDTSYEQYF
.	.	TRBV7-8	TRBJ1-1	TGTGCCAGCAGCATGACAATGAACACTGAAGCTTTCTTT	CASSMTMNTEAFF
once	TRBD1	TRBV4-3	TRBJ1-2	TGCGCCAGCAGCCAAGATATAGCGCCAGGGGGTTCCTATGGCTACACCTTC	CASSQDIAPGGSYGYTF
.	.	TRBV4-3	TRBJ1-1	TGCGCCAGCAGCCAAGGAGGTAACACTGAAGCTTTCTTT	CASSQGGNTEAFF
.	.	TRBV6-6	TRBJ1-2	TGTGCCAGCAACGAAGGCGGGGGCTACACCTTC	CASNEGGGYTF
.	.	TRBV4-1	TRBJ2-3	TGCGCCAGCAGCCAAGCGGTGGGCCCGCAGGATACGCAGTATTTT	CASSQAVGPQDTQYF
once	TRBD2	TRBV2	TRBJ2-3	TGTGCCAGCAGTGGGAAGCGGGACTACCCCGTCAGGGATACGCAGTATTTT	CASSGKRDYPVRDTQYF
.	.	TRBV9	TRBJ1-2	TGTGCCAGCAGCGTTCCAGGGCAAGACTACTATGGCTACACCTTC	CASSVPGQDYYGYTF
.	.	TRBV4-3	TRBJ2-7	TGCGCCAGCAGCCAAGTGGAGGGGACTGGCGAGCAGTACTTC	CASSQVEGTGEQYF
.	.	TRBV7-8	TRBJ2-7	TGTGCCAGCAGCTTAAGCATCTACGAGCAGTACTTC	CASSLSIYEQYF
.	TRBD1	TRBV29-1	TRBJ1-1	TGCAGCGTTGAACAACAGGGGGAGCTTTTATCTGAAGCTTTCTTT	CSVEQQGELLSEAFF
.	.	TRBV6-1	TRBJ2-1	TGTGCCAGCTTCGAGGGGGGGCACTACAATGAGCAGTTCTTC	CASFEGGHYNEQFF
.	TRBD1	TRBV10-3	TRBJ2-5	TGTGCCATCAGTACCGGGACAGGGGGAGAGACCCAGTACTTC	CAISTGTGGETQYF
.	.	TRBV7-2	TRBJ1-1	TGTGCCAGCAGCCTAGCGGGACATAGGACTGAAGCTTTCTTT	CASSLAGHRTEAFF
.	.	TRBV27	TRBJ1-1	TGTGCCAGCAGTTTAGCCAGGGGGAACACTGAAGCTTTCTTT	CASSLARGNTEAFF
.	TRBD2	TRBV29-1	TRBJ2-2	TGCAGCGTTGAAGGGCGGGGGGCCTCCGGAGTCGGGGAGCTGTTTTTT	CSVEGRGASGVGELFF
few	.	TRBV4-1	TRBJ1-6	TGCGCCAGCAGCCAAGATCGGAGGGAAGGGTCACCCCTCCACTTT	CASSQDRREGSPLHF
once	TRBD2	TRBV5-5	TRBJ2-1	TGTGCCAGCAGCTTTAGCGGGGGGGCCTACAATGAGCAGTTCTTC	CASSFSGGAYNEQFF
.	.	TRBV7-9	TRBJ2-4	TGTGCCAGCAGCTCCGCAGACGAGGTCGCCAAAAACATTCAGTACTTC	CASSSADEVAKNIQYF
few	TRBD1	TRBV7-9	TRBJ2-7	TGTGCCAGCAGCCGACAGGGGAATATCTACGAGCAGTACTTC	CASSRQGNIYEQYF
.	.	TRBV11-3	TRBJ2-7	TGTGCCAGCAGCTCTGGGGTCCGGGGGGAGCAGTACTTC	CASSSGVRGEQYF
.	.	TRBV7-9	TRBJ1-2	TGTGCCAGCAGCTTAGATCCGTTTAACTATGGCTACACCTTC	CASSLDPFNYGYTF
.	TRBD2	TRBV7-6	TRBJ2-3	TGTGCCAGCAGCTTAGTTGGGACTAGCGGGGGGGCCTTAGATACGCAGTATTTT	CASSLVGTSGGALDTQYF
.	TRBD1	TRBV4-3	TRBJ1-1	TGCGCCAGCAGCCAAGATAACGTAGCAGGGGGCGTGAACACTGAAGCTTTCTTT	CASSQDNVAGGVNTEAFF
.	.	TRBV7-2	TRBJ2-7	TGTGCCAGCAGCTTGGCGTTCAGCGGGCAGGGAGGCCACGAGCAGTACTTC	CASSLAFSGQGGHEQYF
.	.	TRBV15	TRBJ2-3	TGTGCCACCAGCAGAGAGTTCAGTTTGGGAGCAGATACGCAGTATTTT	CATSREFSLGADTQYF
.	.	TRBV11-2	TRBJ2-7	TGTGCCAGCAGCTTCGGACACAGCTCCTACGAGCAGTACTTC	CASSFGHSSYEQYF
.	.	TRBV5-6	TRBJ2-7	TGTGCCAGCAGCTTGCTTTCCTACGAGCAGTACTTC	CASSLLSYEQYF
.	TRBD1	TRBV6-4	TRBJ1-1	TGTGCCAGCAGAAACCGACCGGGACAGGCTGGTGAAGCTTTCTTT	CASRNRPGQAGEAFF
few	.	TRBV7-9	TRBJ2-3	TGTGCCAGCACATCGATAGATCTCACAGATACGCAGTATTTT	CASTSIDLTDTQYF
.	TRBD1	TRBV29-1	TRBJ1-1	TGCAGCGTTGCGGGGGGAACAGGGGGCCTCAGAGCTTTCTTT	CSVAGGTGGLRAFF
.	.	TRBV14	TRBJ2-7	TGTGCCAGCAGCCAAATTACCGGGGACTACGAGCAGTACTTC	CASSQITGDYEQYF
.	.	TRBV5-1	TRBJ2-7	TGCGCCAGCAGAGGTGCGGATACCTCCTACGAGCAGTACTTC	CASRGADTSYEQYF
.	.	TRBV11-3	TRBJ1-2	TGTGCCAGCAGCCCAGAGCCGGGGGGAGCACTGGAGGCCAACCAATATGGCTACACCTTC	CASSPEPGGALEANQYGYTF
once	.	TRBV5-1	TRBJ2-7	TGCGCCAGCAGCCCCGCAGGATACGAGCAGTACTTC	CASSPAGYEQYF
.	.	TRBV19	TRBJ2-3	TGTGCCAGTAGTATAGCGGGGGTGCCTAGCACAGATACGCAGTATTTT	CASSIAGVPSTDTQYF
.	TRBD1	TRBV2	TRBJ1-1	TGTGCCAGCAGTGCGGTGGCGTCCGAGGGGGCGAACACTGAAGCTTTCTTT	CASSAVASEGANTEAFF